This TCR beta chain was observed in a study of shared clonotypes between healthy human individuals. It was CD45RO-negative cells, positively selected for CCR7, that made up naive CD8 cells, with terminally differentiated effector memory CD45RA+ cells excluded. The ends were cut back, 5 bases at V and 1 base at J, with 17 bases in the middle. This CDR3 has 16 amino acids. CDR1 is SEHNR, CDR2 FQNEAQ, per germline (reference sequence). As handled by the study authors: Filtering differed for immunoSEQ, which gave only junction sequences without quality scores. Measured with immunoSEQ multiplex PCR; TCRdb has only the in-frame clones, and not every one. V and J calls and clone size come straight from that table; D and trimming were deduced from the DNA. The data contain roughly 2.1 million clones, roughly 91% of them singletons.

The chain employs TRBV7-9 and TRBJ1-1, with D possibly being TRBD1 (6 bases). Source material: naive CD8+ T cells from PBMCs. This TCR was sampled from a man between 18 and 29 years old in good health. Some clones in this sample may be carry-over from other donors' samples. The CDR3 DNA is TGTGCCAGCAGCCCCCGGGTCACAGGGTGGAACACTGAAGCTTTCTTT. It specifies CASSPRVTGWNTEAFF.